A single sample is the source of the 30 T cell receptor beta chains below, sequenced in a study of T cells in Graves' hyperthyroidism and ophthalmopathy. Template material for amplifying TCR beta CDR3 regions consisted of RNA transcripts. Researchers ran a first-round RT-PCR on the TCR CDR3 using the HTBI primer set. Each CDR3 protein is one row after TCRdb ran MiXCR on the multiplex PCR reads. Among some 650,000 distinct CDR3 sequences listed, roughly 16% were seen once. Sequencing input: blood. These receptors originate from a woman aged 40 to 55 with Graves' ophthalmopathy.

This clonotype came up a few times. The rearrangement joins TRBV27 to TRBJ2-3; D may be TRBD2 (6 bases). The CDR3 loop spans 16 amino acids. The V gene lost 2 bases and the J gene lost 4 bases, with 16 bases spanning the gap. CDR1 and CDR2 (germline): MNHEY, SMNVEV (reference sequence). CDR3 amino acids: CASSLQAGTAADTQYF. The CDR3 nucleotides are TGTGCCAGCAGTTTACAGGCGGGAACCGCAGCAGATACGCAGTATTTT.

In its sample, this clonotype was seen many times. This chain joins TRBV7-8 and TRBJ2-7, with D maybe TRBD1 (6 bases). Trimming left V 2 bases short and J 3 bases short, with 11 bases between. CDR3 length equals 14 residues. Germline V lookup: CDR1 SGHVS, CDR2 FQNEAQ. CDR3 residues: CASSLQPGVYEQYF. CDR3 DNA: TGTGCCAGCAGCTTACAACCAGGGGTCTACGAGCAGTACTTC.

This clonotype was seen ten or more times. J is TRBJ2-3 and V is TRBV5-1; 11 bases fit TRBD2. V shed 2 bases, J shed 4 bases, and the junction held 3 bases outside the gene matches. The germline gives CDR1 SGHRS, CDR2 YFSETQ. This CDR3 is built from 15 residues. The CDR3 loop reads CASSFGTSGADTQYF. In DNA, the CDR3 is TGCGCCAGCAGCTTTGGGACTAGCGGCGCAGATACGCAGTATTTT. Full variable domain (remainder filled in from reference TRBV5-1 and TRBJ2-3): KAGVTQTPRYLIKTRGQQVTLSCSPISGHRSVSWYQQTPGQGLQFLFEYFSETQRNKGNFPGRFSGRQFSNSRSEMNVSTLELGDSALYLCASSFGTSGADTQYFGPGTRLTVL.

The J gene is TRBJ2-3, the V gene TRBV5-1; 13 nucleotides align to TRBD2. Germline assignment: CDR1 SGHRS and CDR2 YFSETQ. This CDR3 has 14 amino acids. V lost 9 bases and J lost 6; bases outside the gene matches: 7. CDR3 in DNA: TGCGCCAACAAGGGGACTAGCGGGGAGGATACGCAGTATTTT. It is translated as CANKGTSGEDTQYF.

The J gene is TRBJ2-2, the V gene TRBV6-2 or TRBV6-3; D is unclear. This CDR3 has 14 amino acids. CDR1 is MNHEY, CDR2 SVGEGT, per germline. Trimming took off 1 base at V and 5 bases at J, with 8 bases between the two ends. The CDR3 here is CASSYLLMTGELFF. The CDR3 DNA reads as TGTGCCAGCAGTTACTTACTGATGACCGGGGAGCTGTTTTTT.

This clonotype was detected once. With a much larger clone just one base away, this may be a read error. The V call is TRBV5-1, the J call TRBJ2-5; D assignment may be TRBD1 or TRBD2 (5 bases each). The CDR3 spans 14 residues. Trimming cost V 4 bases and J 4 bases, with 14 bases left between them. Germline assignment: CDR1 SGHRS and CDR2 YFSETQ. The CDR3 nucleotides are TGCGCCAGCAGCCCGCAGGGACGGGGAGAGACCCAGTACTTC. It specifies CASSPQGRGETQYF.

With respect to this clonotype: A much larger clone differs from this one at a single base, so this may be a read error. V gene TRBV20-1 combines with J gene TRBJ2-7; no clear D gene. V lost 5 bases to trimming and J lost 5 bases, with 19 bases between them. Germline CDR1 DFQATT, CDR2 SNEGSKA (reference sequence). This CDR3 is built from 14 residues. The CDR3 reads CSAGPSPLPNEQYF. CDR3 DNA: TGCAGTGCTGGGCCCTCCCCCCTCCCCAACGAGCAGTACTTC.

This clonotype was counted many times. The rearrangement uses TRBV2 and TRBJ2-2; the match to TRBD2 covers 8 bases. Germline CDR1 and CDR2: SNHLY and FYNNEI. The CDR3 is 16 amino acids. The J segment lost 4 bases and the V segment lost 6 bases, leaving 10 bases of the junction unmatched. The CDR3 DNA is TGTGCCAGCAGAAGAGGGGCGGGGGGTGTCACCGGGGAGCTGTTTTTT. Its protein is CASRRGAGGVTGELFF.

This clonotype has at least ten counts. The rearrangement uses TRBV30 and TRBJ2-1, with a weak D call TRBD2 (6 bases). CDR1 and CDR2 from the germline V gene are GTSNPN and SVGIG (reference sequence). The length of the CDR3 is 12 residues. With 0 bases removed from V and 9 bases from J, the gap between germline ends came to 9 bases. CDR3: CAWSVRGIEQFF. CDR3 DNA sequence: TGTGCCTGGAGTGTACGGGGGATTGAGCAGTTCTTC.

This rearrangement joins TRBV19 to TRBJ1-3, with D unresolved. Trimming took 5 bases from V and 0 from J, leaving 5 bases between them. Germline V gene lookup returns CDR1 LNHDA and CDR2 SQIVND (reference sequence). This CDR3 region has 13 residues. CDR3 in amino acids: CASSGSSGNTIYF. CDR3 DNA sequence: TGTGCCAGTAGTGGCAGCTCTGGAAACACCATATATTTT. Full variable domain (missing parts from reference TRBV19 and TRBJ1-3): DGGITQSPKYLFRKEGQNVTLSCEQNLNHDAMYWYRQDPGQGLRLIYYSQIVNDFQKGDIAEGYSVSREKKESFPLTVTSAQKNPTAFYLCASSGSSGNTIYFGEGSWLTVV.

The rearrangement joins TRBV19 to TRBJ2-1; 13 nucleotides align to TRBD2. J gave up 8 bases and V 5 bases, and 9 bases lay outside the gene matches. Germline V gives CDR1 LNHDA, CDR2 SQIVND (reference sequence). The CDR3 extends over 16 amino acids. The CDR3 is CASSPTLAGGPYEQFF. The CDR3 coding sequence is TGTGCCAGTAGTCCCACACTAGCGGGAGGGCCCTATGAGCAGTTCTTC. Combining the CDR3 with reference TRBV19 and TRBJ2-1 gives the whole variable domain DGGITQSPKYLFRKEGQNVTLSCEQNLNHDAMYWYRQDPGQGLRLIYYSQIVNDFQKGDIAEGYSVSREKKESFPLTVTSAQKNPTAFYLCASSPTLAGGPYEQFFGPGTRLTVL.

The CDR3 DNA is TGTGCCAGCTCGCAGACGGGACTACCCACAGATACGCAGTATTTT. Protein product: CASSQTGLPTDTQYF. The chain is built from TRBV18 and TRBJ2-3; 7 bases fit TRBD2. The V segment lost 6 bases and the J segment 2 bases; nucleotides outside the gene matches: 8. Germline CDR1 KGHSH, CDR2 LQKENI. The CDR3 totals 15 residues.

Only a few counts were recorded for this clonotype. The V gene is TRBV30, the J gene TRBJ2-3, with 13 bases aligning to TRBD2. Germline V gene lookup returns CDR1 GTSNPN and CDR2 SVGIG (reference sequence). This CDR3 region has 15 residues. V shed 4 bases, J shed 4 bases, and the junction held 5 bases outside the gene matches. For the CDR3, the DNA is TGTGCCTGGAAACTAGCGGGAGGGCTCGCAGATACGCAGTATTTT. Its translation is CAWKLAGGLADTQYF.

The chain employs TRBV9 and TRBJ2-3; D is perhaps TRBD1 or TRBD2 (6 bases each). The germline gives CDR1 SGDLS, CDR2 YYNGEE. V was trimmed by 4 bases and J by 6 bases, leaving 15 bases between them. The CDR3 length is 14 residues. The CDR3 loop is CASSPGGLADTQYF. The DNA of the CDR3 is TGTGCCAGCAGCCCCGGGGGCCTTGCGGATACGCAGTATTTT.

This clonotype was seen repeatedly, ten times or more. The chain joins TRBV4-1 to TRBJ2-5; D is tentatively TRBD1 or TRBD2 (5 bases each). Trimming pared 4 bases from V and 2 bases from J, leaving 26 bases between. Germline CDR1 reads MGHRA; CDR2 reads YSYEKL. CDR3 length: 19 amino acids. The CDR3 here is CASSPGGQATLGIQETQYF. The CDR3 region has the DNA TGCGCCAGCAGCCCTGGAGGACAAGCAACTCTCGGTATACAAGAGACCCAGTACTTC.

Relative to its sample, this clonotype is medium-sized. The chain has TRBV20-1 and TRBJ1-2; D ambiguous. Germline lookup yields CDR1 DFQATT and CDR2 SNEGSKA (reference sequence). The CDR3 is 12 amino acids. The germline V and J ends were trimmed by 0 bases and 7 bases, with 9 bases remaining between them. CDR3 loop: CSARDGEVGYTF. In DNA, the CDR3 is TGCAGTGCTAGAGATGGGGAGGTTGGCTACACCTTC.

This clonotype was observed a handful of times. V usage is TRBV2 and J usage is TRBJ2-2; maybe TRBD2 (5 bases). Trimming pared 7 bases from V and 5 bases from J, leaving 14 bases between. The germline V gene encodes CDR1 SNHLY and CDR2 FYNNEI. This CDR3 has 14 residues. As DNA, the CDR3 is TGTGCCAGCAATCCCCTAGCAGCAACCGGGGAGCTGTTTTTT. Encoded protein: CASNPLAATGELFF.

This clonotype was picked up many times. The rearrangement uses TRBV20-1 and TRBJ1-5; 7 nucleotides match TRBD1. The V gene's germline CDR1 is DFQATT and CDR2 SNEGSKA (reference sequence). V lost 6 bases, J lost 1 base, and 6 bases stayed unmatched. This CDR3 is 14 amino acids long. The chain's CDR3 is CSARTTGSNQPQHF. The CDR3 DNA follows: TGCAGTGCCCGGACGACAGGGAGCAATCAGCCCCAGCATTTT.

The chain uses TRBV12-3 or TRBV12-4 and TRBJ1-1; D not resolved. Trimming took off 0 bases at V and 4 bases at J, with 6 bases between the two ends. The CDR3 contains 13 residues. CDR3 sequence (DNA): TGTGCCAGCAGTTTAGCGTCCATCACTGAAGCTTTCTTT. It encodes CASSLASITEAFF.

This clonotype showed up just a few times. The chain carries TRBV6-6 and TRBJ2-3; D ambiguous. The CDR3 has 16 amino acids. Trimming removed 0 bases at V and 4 bases at J, with 14 bases between. Germline values: CDR1 MNHNY, CDR2 SVGAGI (reference sequence). CDR3 region: CASSYSGGSVADTQYF. CDR3 DNA sequence: TGTGCCAGCAGTTACTCTGGTGGGTCGGTCGCAGATACGCAGTATTTT.

This clonotype was seen repeatedly, ten times or more. This chain joins TRBV2 and TRBJ2-1; the match to TRBD2 covers 7 bases. The V and J ends lost 6 bases and 9 bases, in that order; junction bases with no gene match: 11. This CDR3 comprises 14 residues. Per germline, CDR1 SNHLY and CDR2 FYNNEI. The CDR3 sequence: CASRYLAAGFEQFF. The CDR3 region has the DNA TGTGCCAGCAGGTACCTAGCGGCGGGATTTGAGCAGTTCTTC. The whole variable domain, remainder taken from reference TRBV2 and TRBJ2-1, is EPEVTQTPSHQVTQMGQEVILRCVPISNHLYFYWYRQILGQKVEFLVSFYNNEISEKSEIFDDQFSVERPDGSNFTLKIRSTKLEDSAMYFCASRYLAAGFEQFFGPGTRLTVL.

This clonotype was picked up many times. This chain joins TRBV7-9 and TRBJ2-2; D uncertain. V lost 5 bases to trimming and J lost 6 bases, with 16 bases between them. The V gene's germline CDR1 is SEHNR and CDR2 FQNEAQ (reference sequence). The CDR3 extends over 15 amino acids. CDR3: CASSRLNTEAGELFF. CDR3 bases: TGTGCCAGCAGCCGGCTGAACACCGAAGCCGGGGAGCTGTTTTTT.

This clonotype was picked up many times. The V and J genes are TRBV2 and TRBJ1-2; the D gene is possibly TRBD1 (6 bases). Between the trimmed V and J ends, which lost 8 bases and 4 bases, there was a span of 20 bases. The CDR3 runs to 15 residues. Germline V lookup: CDR1 SNHLY, CDR2 FYNNEI. The CDR3 here is CASAAGEGGAYGYTF. As DNA, the CDR3 is TGTGCCAGCGCCGCCGGGGAGGGGGGGGCCTATGGCTACACCTTC.

Many counts were recorded for this clonotype. This chain uses TRBV3-1 with TRBJ1-4, with no clear D. V gave up 0 bases and J gave up 1 base, with 15 bases separating them. Germline values: CDR1 LGHDT, CDR2 YNNKEL (reference sequence). The CDR3 sequence is 18 residues long. CDR3 bases: TGTGCCAGCAGCCAAGATCGACGCGGAGTTGAAACTAATGAAAAACTGTTTTTT. This codes for CASSQDRRGVETNEKLFF.

This clonotype was picked up a small number of times. V is TRBV28 and J is TRBJ1-3; perhaps TRBD1 as D (5 bases). This CDR3 comprises 14 residues. Trimming shortened V by 7 bases and J by 4 bases, and 14 bases separated the two germline ends. The germline V gene encodes CDR1 MDHEN and CDR2 SYDVKM. As DNA, the CDR3 is TGTGCCAGCACTTCCCGGGGGGACGGAAACACCATATATTTT. It specifies CASTSRGDGNTIYF.

This clonotype was counted ten times or more. The chain joins TRBV6-1 to TRBJ2-1; TRBD2 matches 9 bases. J lost 7 bases, V lost 7 bases, and 8 bases had no gene match. Germline V gene sequence: CDR1 MNHNS, CDR2 SASEGT. The CDR3 runs 14 residues. CDR3 residues: CASIEREASNEQFF. The DNA of the CDR3 is TGTGCCAGCATAGAGCGGGAGGCCAGTAATGAGCAGTTCTTC.

Concerning this clonotype itself: Possible read error: a much larger clone is one base away. The J gene is TRBJ2-1, the V gene TRBV11-2; 8 nucleotides line up with TRBD2. V was pared by 5 bases and J by 6 bases, with 9 bases of the junction left unmatched. CDR3 size: 15 residues. Germline assignment: CDR1 SGHAT and CDR2 FQNNGV. The DNA of the CDR3 is TGTGCCAGCAGCAGCACGTTAGCGGGATGCAATGAGCAGTTCTTC. Translating gives CASSSTLAGCNEQFF. The whole variable domain, filled in from reference TRBV11-2 and TRBJ2-1, reads EAGVAQSPRYKIIEKRQSVAFWCNPISGHATLYWYQQILGQGPKLLIQFQNNGVVDDSQLPKDRFSAERLKGVDSTLKIQPAKLEDSAVYLCASSSTLAGCNEQFFGPGTRLTVL.

Regarding this clonotype: A single base separates this from a much larger clone, so it may be a read error. The V gene is TRBV11-3, the J gene TRBJ2-1, with D perhaps matching TRBD2 (5 bases). The DNA end favors TRBJ2-7, so the J call may be wrong. The CDR3 runs 15 residues. Germline assignment: CDR1 SGHNT and CDR2 YENEEA. DNA of the CDR3: TGTGCCAGCAGCTTAGTAGATGCCGGGAACAATGAGCAGTACTTC. Translated, it gives CASSLVDAGNNEQYF.

This clonotype was recorded many times. For the CDR3, the DNA is TGTGCCAGCAGTGAAGCGAGCGGGGGATCGGCCTACGAGCAGTACTTC. This encodes CASSEASGGSAYEQYF. The rearrangement uses TRBV6-1 and TRBJ2-7; 8 bases are shared with TRBD2. CDR1 is MNHNS and CDR2 is SASEGT in the germline V gene. The CDR3 has 16 residues. V trimming: 0 bases; J trimming: 2 bases; junction bases outside the gene matches: 6.

This clonotype was counted at least ten times. The V gene is TRBV5-1, the J gene TRBJ1-6, with 7 bases that match TRBD1. The CDR3 has 17 residues. J lost 0 bases, V lost 3 bases, and 6 bases had no gene match. Per germline, CDR1 SGHRS and CDR2 YFSETQ. The CDR3 reads CASSSGTVSSYNSPLHF. The CDR3 DNA is TGCGCCAGCAGCTCGGGGACAGTGAGCTCCTATAATTCACCCCTCCACTTT.